This note documents a single T cell receptor (beta chain) sequence. CDR3 length equals 15 residues. CDR1 and CDR2 from the germline V gene are SNHLY and FYNNEI. The V gene end was trimmed by 4 bases and the J gene end by 4 bases; junction bases not matched to a gene: 8. This entry belongs to a study of T cells in localized non-small cell lung cancer. TCRdb's copy holds only in-frame clones and misses some; the assay was immunoSEQ multiplex PCR. The table lists about 52,000 clones, around nine tenths of them singletons, with approximately 15% in the top ten. Sequenced here: PBMCs, sampled before any cancer treatment. The chain couples TRBV2 to TRBJ1-2; 8 nucleotides line up with TRBD1. The receptor comes from a female donor with stage II lung adenocarcinoma. CDR3 nucleotides: TGTGCCAGCAGTGTAGAACAGGGGGGAGCCTATGGCTACACCTTC. It specifies CASSVEQGGAYGYTF. The variable domain in full, completed from reference TRBV2 and TRBJ1-2, reads EPEVTQTPSHQVTQMGQEVILRCVPISNHLYFYWYRQILGQKVEFLVSFYNNEISEKSEIFDDQFSVERPDGSNFTLKIRSTKLEDSAMYFCASSVEQGGAYGYTFGSGTRLTVV.